This T cell receptor beta chain emerged from a study of T cells in Graves' hyperthyroidism and ophthalmopathy. Study in general: Pretreatment peripheral blood was obtained at initial diagnosis.

Exclusion criteria comprised uncontrolled infection, other autoimmune disease, pregnancy or lactation. Looked up from germline, CDR1 is SGHVS and CDR2 is FQNEAQ. With 4 bases clipped from V and 5 bases from J, the junction kept 11 bases outside the gene matches. The CDR3 totals 16 residues. RNA transcripts were the template for amplifying TCR beta CDR3 regions. The HTBI primer set served for first-round RT-PCR of the TCR CDR3. TCRdb independently ran MiXCR on the multiplex PCR reads; one entry per CDR3 protein. Of over 250,000 distinct CDR3 sequences listed, over 20% are singletons. The material sequenced was blood. The chain joins TRBV7-8 to TRBJ2-7, with 10 bases matching TRBD2. This TCR came from a man aged 25 to 40 with Graves' ophthalmopathy. The CDR3 is CASSYDSELAGDEQYF. The CDR3 DNA is TGTGCCAGCAGCTACGACAGTGAGCTAGCGGGGGACGAGCAGTACTTC.